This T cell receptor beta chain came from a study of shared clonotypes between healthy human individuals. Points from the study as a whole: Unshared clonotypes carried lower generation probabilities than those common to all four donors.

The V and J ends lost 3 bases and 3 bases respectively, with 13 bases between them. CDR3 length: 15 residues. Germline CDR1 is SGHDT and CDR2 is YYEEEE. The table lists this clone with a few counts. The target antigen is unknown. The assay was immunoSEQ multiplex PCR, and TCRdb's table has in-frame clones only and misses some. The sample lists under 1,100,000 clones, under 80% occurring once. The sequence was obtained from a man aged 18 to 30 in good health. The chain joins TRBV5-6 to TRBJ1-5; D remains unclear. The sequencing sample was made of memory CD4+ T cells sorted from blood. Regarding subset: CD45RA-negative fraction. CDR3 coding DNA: TGTGCCAGCAGCTGGGGAGGGCAGCCCAATCAGCCCCAGCATTTT. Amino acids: CASSWGGQPNQPQHF.